This T cell receptor (beta chain) originates from a study of shared clonotypes between healthy human individuals. The study, taken as a whole, reports: Only blood was sampled; tissue repertoires likely differ.

Methods used by the authors: In the immunoSEQ data, sequences were junction-only and lacked quality scores, so filtering differed. TCRdb keeps only in-frame clones here, not all; method: immunoSEQ multiplex PCR. Clone size and the V and J calls come from that table; the DNA yielded D and trimming. In the table there are more than 450,000 clones, less than 85% of which are singletons. This clone has just one count. Its antigen is currently unknown. The CDR3 extends over 13 amino acids. The germline V gene encodes CDR1 SGDLS and CDR2 YYNGEE. V lost 3 bases, J lost 5 bases, and 3 bases stayed unmatched. The donor population consisted of healthy HIV-negative adults with no recent acute infections or vaccinations.

This clonotype originated in a woman in her thirties or forties in good health. Some clones in this sample may be carry-over from other donors' samples. The sequenced material came from PBMCs. This rearrangement joins TRBV9 to TRBJ2-3, with 7 bases lining up with TRBD1. The CDR3 region is CASSGTGEDTQYF. The CDR3 DNA reads TGTGCCAGCAGCGGAACAGGGGAAGATACGCAGTATTTT.